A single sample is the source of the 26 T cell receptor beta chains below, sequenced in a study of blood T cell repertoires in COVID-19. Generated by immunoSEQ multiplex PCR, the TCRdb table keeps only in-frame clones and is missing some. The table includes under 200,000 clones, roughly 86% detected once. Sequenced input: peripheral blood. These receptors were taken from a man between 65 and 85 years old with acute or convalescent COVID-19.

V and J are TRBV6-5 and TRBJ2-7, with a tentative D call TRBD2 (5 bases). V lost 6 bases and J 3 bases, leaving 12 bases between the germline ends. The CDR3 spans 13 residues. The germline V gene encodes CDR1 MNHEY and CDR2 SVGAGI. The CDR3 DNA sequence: TGTGCCAGCAGGTCCGGACTGCTCTACGAGCAGTACTTC. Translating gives CASRSGLLYEQYF.

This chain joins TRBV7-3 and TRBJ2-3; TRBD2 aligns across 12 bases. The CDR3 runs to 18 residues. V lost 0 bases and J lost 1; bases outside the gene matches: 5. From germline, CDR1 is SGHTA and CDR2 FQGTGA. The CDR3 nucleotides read TGTGCCAGCAGCTTAACTGTGACTAGCGGGAGCCGCACAGATACGCAGTATTTT. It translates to CASSLTVTSGSRTDTQYF.

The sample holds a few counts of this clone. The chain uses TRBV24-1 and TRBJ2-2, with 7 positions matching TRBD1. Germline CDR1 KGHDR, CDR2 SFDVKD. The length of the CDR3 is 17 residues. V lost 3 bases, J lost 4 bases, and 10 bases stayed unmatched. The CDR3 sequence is CATSDLQGSAVTGELFF. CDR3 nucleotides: TGTGCCACCAGTGATCTACAGGGGTCCGCGGTCACCGGGGAGCTGTTTTTT.

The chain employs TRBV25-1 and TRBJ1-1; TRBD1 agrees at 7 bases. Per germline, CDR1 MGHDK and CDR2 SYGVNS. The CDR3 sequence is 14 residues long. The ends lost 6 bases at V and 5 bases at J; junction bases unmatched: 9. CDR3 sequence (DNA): TGTGCCAGCAGCCCAGCAGGGGGGAGGACTGAAGCTTTCTTT. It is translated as CASSPAGGRTEAFF.

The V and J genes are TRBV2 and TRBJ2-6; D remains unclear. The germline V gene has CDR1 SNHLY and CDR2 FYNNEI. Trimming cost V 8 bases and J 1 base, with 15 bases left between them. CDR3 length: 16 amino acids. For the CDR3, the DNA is TGTGCCAGCCACATAAGTCGGGTTTCTGGGGCCAACGTCCTGACTTTC. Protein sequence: CASHISRVSGANVLTF.

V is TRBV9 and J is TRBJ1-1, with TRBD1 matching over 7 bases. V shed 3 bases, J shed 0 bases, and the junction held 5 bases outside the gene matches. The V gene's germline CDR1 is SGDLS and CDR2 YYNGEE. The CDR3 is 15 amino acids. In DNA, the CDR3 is TGTGCCAGCAGCGCGAGGACAGGCCTGAACACTGAAGCTTTCTTT. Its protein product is CASSARTGLNTEAFF.

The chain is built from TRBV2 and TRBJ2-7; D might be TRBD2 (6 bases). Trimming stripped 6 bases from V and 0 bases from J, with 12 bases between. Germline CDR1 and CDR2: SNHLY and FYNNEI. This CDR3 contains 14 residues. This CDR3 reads CASRGGHSSYEQYF. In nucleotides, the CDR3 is TGTGCCAGCAGGGGAGGTCACAGCTCCTACGAGCAGTACTTC.

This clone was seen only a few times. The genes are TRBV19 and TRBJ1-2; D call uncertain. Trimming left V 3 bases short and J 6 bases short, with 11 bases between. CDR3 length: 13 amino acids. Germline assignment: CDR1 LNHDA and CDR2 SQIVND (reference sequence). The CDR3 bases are TGTGCCAGTAGTATCATAACGGGAGATGGCTACACCTTC. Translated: CASSIITGDGYTF.

In DNA form, the CDR3 reads TGCGCCAGCAGCCAAGACGGGGGGTTTCGAGCGGGAGTTTACGAGACCCAGTACTTC. The encoded protein is CASSQDGGFRAGVYETQYF. The chain links TRBV4-1 to TRBJ2-5; TRBD2 agrees at 8 bases. This CDR3 contains 19 residues. Unmatched junction bases numbered 17, after V lost 0 bases and J lost 5 bases. Germline V gene data show CDR1 as MGHRA and CDR2 as YSYEKL.

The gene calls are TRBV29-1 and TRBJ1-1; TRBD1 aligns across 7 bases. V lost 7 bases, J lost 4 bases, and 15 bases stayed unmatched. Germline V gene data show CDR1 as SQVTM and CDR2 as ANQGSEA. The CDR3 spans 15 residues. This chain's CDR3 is CSAQGAGQGGTEAFF. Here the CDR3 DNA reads TGCAGCGCTCAAGGGGCAGGTCAGGGGGGCACTGAAGCTTTCTTT.

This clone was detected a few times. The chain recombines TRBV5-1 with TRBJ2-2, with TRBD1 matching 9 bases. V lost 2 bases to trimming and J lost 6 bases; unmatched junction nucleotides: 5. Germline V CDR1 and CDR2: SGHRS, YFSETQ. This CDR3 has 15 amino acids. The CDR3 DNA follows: TGCGCCAGCAGCTTTTCGGGACAGGGTGCCGGGGAGCTGTTTTTT. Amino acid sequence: CASSFSGQGAGELFF.

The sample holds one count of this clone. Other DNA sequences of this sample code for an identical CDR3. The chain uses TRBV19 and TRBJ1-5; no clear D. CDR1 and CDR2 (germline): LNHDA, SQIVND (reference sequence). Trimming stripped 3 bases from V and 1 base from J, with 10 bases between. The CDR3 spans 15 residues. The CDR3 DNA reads TGTGCCAGTAGTATCACGCGGGTGAGCAATCAGCCCCAGCATTTT. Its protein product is CASSITRVSNQPQHF.

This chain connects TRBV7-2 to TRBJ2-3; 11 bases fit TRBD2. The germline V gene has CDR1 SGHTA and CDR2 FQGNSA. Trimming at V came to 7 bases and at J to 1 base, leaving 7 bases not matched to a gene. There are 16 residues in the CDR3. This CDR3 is CASTSPSGRRTDTQYF. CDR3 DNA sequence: TGTGCCAGCACCTCCCCTAGCGGGAGGCGCACAGATACGCAGTATTTT. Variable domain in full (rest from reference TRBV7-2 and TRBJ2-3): GAGVSQSPSNKVTEKGKDVELRCDPISGHTALYWYRQSLGQGLEFLIYFQGNSAPDKSGLPSDRFSAERTGGSVSTLTIQRTQQEDSAVYLCASTSPSGRRTDTQYFGPGTRLTVL.

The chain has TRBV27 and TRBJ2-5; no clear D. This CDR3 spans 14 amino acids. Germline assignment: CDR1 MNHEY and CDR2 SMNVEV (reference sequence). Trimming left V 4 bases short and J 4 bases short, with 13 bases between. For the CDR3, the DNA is TGTGCCAGCAGTTCGCCCCGGTTCCGAGAGACCCAGTACTTC. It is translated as CASSSPRFRETQYF.

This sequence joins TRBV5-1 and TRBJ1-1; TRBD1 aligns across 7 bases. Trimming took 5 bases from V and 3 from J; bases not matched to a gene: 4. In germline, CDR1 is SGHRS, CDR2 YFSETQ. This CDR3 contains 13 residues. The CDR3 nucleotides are TGCGCCAGCAGAACAACAGGGGACACTGAAGCTTTCTTT. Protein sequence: CASRTTGDTEAFF.

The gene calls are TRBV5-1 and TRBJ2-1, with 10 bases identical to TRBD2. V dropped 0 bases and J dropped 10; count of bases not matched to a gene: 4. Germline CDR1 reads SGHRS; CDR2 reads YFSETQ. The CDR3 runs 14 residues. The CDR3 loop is CASSLEASGGEQFF. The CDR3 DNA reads TGCGCCAGCAGCTTGGAGGCTAGCGGGGGCGAGCAGTTCTTC. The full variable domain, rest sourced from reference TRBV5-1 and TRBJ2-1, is KAGVTQTPRYLIKTRGQQVTLSCSPISGHRSVSWYQQTPGQGLQFLFEYFSETQRNKGNFPGRFSGRQFSNSRSEMNVSTLELGDSALYLCASSLEASGGEQFFGPGTRLTVL.

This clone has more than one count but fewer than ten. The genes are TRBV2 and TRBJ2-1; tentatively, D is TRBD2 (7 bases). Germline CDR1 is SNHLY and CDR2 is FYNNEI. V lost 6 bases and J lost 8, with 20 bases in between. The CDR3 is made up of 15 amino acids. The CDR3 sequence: CASSPRGGGSDEQFF. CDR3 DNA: TGTGCCAGCAGCCCGAGGGGAGGGGGATCTGATGAGCAGTTCTTC. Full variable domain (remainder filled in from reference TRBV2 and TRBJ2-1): EPEVTQTPSHQVTQMGQEVILRCVPISNHLYFYWYRQILGQKVEFLVSFYNNEISEKSEIFDDQFSVERPDGSNFTLKIRSTKLEDSAMYFCASSPRGGGSDEQFFGPGTRLTVL.

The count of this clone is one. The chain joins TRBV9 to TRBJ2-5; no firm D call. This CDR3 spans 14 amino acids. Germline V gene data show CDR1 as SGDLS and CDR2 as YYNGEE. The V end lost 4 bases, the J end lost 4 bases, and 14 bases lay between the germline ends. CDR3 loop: CASSPRETGETQYF. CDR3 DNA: TGTGCCAGCAGCCCTCGAGAGACGGGAGAGACCCAGTACTTC.

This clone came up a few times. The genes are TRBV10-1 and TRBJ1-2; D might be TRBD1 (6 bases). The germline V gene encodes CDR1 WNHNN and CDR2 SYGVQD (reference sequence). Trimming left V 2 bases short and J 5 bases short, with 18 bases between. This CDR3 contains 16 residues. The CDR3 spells CASSEPGHRLLYGYTF. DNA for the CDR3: TGCGCCAGCAGTGAGCCGGGACACAGACTTCTTTATGGCTACACCTTC.

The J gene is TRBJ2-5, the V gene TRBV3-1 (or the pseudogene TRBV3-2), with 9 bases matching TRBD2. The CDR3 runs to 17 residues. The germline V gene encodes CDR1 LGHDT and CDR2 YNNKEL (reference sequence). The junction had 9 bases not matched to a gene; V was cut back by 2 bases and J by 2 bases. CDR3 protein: CASSQSGLAGIQETQYF. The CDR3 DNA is TGTGCCAGCAGCCAATCCGGGCTAGCGGGAATTCAAGAGACCCAGTACTTC.

CDR3 sequence reads: CAITATGRAYEQYF. CDR3 DNA: TGTGCCATCACAGCGACAGGTAGGGCATACGAGCAGTACTTC. V gene TRBV10-3 combines with J gene TRBJ2-7, with D maybe TRBD1 (6 bases). V was cut by 7 bases and J by 4 bases, with 17 bases left in between. The V gene's germline CDR1 is ENHRY and CDR2 SYGVKD. The CDR3 loop spans 14 amino acids.

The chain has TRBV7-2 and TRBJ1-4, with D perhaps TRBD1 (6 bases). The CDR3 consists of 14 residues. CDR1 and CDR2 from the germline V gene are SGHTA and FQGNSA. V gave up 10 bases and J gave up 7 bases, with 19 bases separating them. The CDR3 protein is CAIRGGAHGEKLFF. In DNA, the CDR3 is TGTGCCATTAGAGGGGGGGCGCACGGTGAAAAACTGTTTTTT.

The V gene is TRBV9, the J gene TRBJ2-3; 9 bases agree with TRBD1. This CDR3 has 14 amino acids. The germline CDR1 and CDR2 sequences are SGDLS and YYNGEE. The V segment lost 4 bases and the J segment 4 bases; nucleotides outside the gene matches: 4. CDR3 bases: TGTGCCAGCAGCCGGGACAGGGAGTCAGATACGCAGTATTTT. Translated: CASSRDRESDTQYF.

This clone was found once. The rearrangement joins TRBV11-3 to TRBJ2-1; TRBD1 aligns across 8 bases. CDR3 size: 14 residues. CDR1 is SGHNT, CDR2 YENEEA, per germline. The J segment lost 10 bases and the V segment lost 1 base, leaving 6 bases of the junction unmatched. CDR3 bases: TGTGCCAGCAGCTTAGGGCAGGGGGCTCGGGAGCAGTTCTTC. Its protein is CASSLGQGAREQFF. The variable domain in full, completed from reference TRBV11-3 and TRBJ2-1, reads EAGVVQSPRYKIIEKKQPVAFWCNPISGHNTLYWYLQNLGQGPELLIRYENEEAVDDSQLPKDRFSAERLKGVDSTLKIQPAELGDSAVYLCASSLGQGAREQFFGPGTRLTVL.

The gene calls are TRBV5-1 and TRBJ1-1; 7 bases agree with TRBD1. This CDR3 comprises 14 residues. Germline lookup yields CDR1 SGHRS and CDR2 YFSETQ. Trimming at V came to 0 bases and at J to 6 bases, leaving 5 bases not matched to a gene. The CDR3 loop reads CASSLGTGSPEAFF. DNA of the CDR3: TGCGCCAGCAGCTTGGGGACAGGAAGTCCTGAAGCTTTCTTT.

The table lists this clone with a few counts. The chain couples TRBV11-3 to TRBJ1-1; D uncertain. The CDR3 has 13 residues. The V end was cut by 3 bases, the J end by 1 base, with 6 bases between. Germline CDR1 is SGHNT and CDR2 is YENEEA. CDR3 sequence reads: CASSFQQNTEAFF. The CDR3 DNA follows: TGTGCCAGCAGCTTTCAACAGAACACTGAAGCTTTCTTT.